This record concerns one T cell receptor beta chain sequence. The method was immunoSEQ multiplex PCR; TCRdb's version includes in-frame clones alone and lacks a portion of them. The sample lists about 80,000 clones, about 91% occurring once. CDR3 length: 16 residues. The V gene's germline CDR1 is SEHNR and CDR2 FQNEAQ (reference sequence). With 5 bases clipped from V and 5 bases from J, the junction kept 12 bases outside the gene matches. This record comes from a study of T cell changes during pregnancy in multiple sclerosis. The rearrangement joins TRBV7-9 to TRBJ2-3, with 8 bases matching TRBD2. The sample consisted of peripheral blood, taken before pregnancy. The TCR sequence derives from a female donor with multiple sclerosis, enrolled in a pregnancy study. Here the CDR3 reads CASSPPQRERIDTQYF. The CDR3 DNA sequence: TGTGCCAGCAGCCCTCCCCAGCGGGAGAGGATAGATACGCAGTATTTT.